One sample yielded the 27 T cell receptor beta chains listed below, sequenced in a study of cytomegalovirus exposure and HLA in healthy donors. The PCR ran on 60 Vbeta and 13 Jbeta primers. This table comes from immunoSEQ multiplex PCR, and its TCRdb copy is limited to in-frame clones, with some not included. The table records over 130,000 clones, 75% to 85% of them present only once. Sequencing used PBMCs. Receptors originate from a man aged 50 or older in good health and CMV-seropositive.

This chain uses TRBV30 with TRBJ2-7, with D maybe TRBD1 (5 bases). Looked up from germline, CDR1 is GTSNPN and CDR2 is SVGIG (reference sequence). Trimming stripped 0 bases from V and 0 bases from J, with 9 bases between. This CDR3 is 14 amino acids long. In DNA, the CDR3 is TGTGCCTGGAGTGTACTCAGGGACTCCTACGAGCAGTACTTC. Translation gives CAWSVLRDSYEQYF.

The rearrangement uses TRBV2 and TRBJ2-7; 8 positions agree with TRBD2. Germline trimming cut 8 bases from V and 6 bases from J; bases unmatched to any gene: 9. Germline V CDR1 and CDR2: SNHLY, FYNNEI. The CDR3 is 13 amino acids. The CDR3 here is CASYREGPSEQYF. CDR3 in DNA: TGTGCCAGCTACCGGGAGGGTCCTAGCGAGCAGTACTTC.

The chain has TRBV7-9 and TRBJ2-7; 10 positions agree with TRBD1. Germline CDR1 reads SEHNR; CDR2 reads FQNEAQ (reference sequence). The V segment lost 5 bases and the J segment 2 bases; nucleotides outside the gene matches: 6. The CDR3 length is 15 residues. Here the CDR3 reads CASSPGQGTTYEQYF. The DNA of the CDR3 is TGTGCCAGCAGCCCGGGACAGGGGACCACCTACGAGCAGTACTTC.

This rearrangement joins TRBV19 to TRBJ2-1; D gene unclear. Germline V CDR1 and CDR2: LNHDA, SQIVND (reference sequence). Trimming pared 5 bases from V and 4 bases from J, leaving 9 bases between. This CDR3 is built from 13 residues. The chain's CDR3 is CASSPSEYNEQFF. The CDR3 bases are TGTGCCAGTAGTCCTAGTGAGTACAATGAGCAGTTCTTC.

The rearrangement links TRBV6-5 to TRBJ1-1; 10 bases fit TRBD1. The germline V gene encodes CDR1 MNHEY and CDR2 SVGAGI. Trimming removed 5 bases from V and 4 bases from J; junction bases left unmatched: 7. The CDR3 extends over 15 amino acids. The CDR3 coding sequence is TGTGCCAGCAGTCAGCCGACAGGGGGCTTCACTGAAGCTTTCTTT. Encoded protein: CASSQPTGGFTEAFF.

The chain employs TRBV27 and TRBJ2-7; 8 bases line up with TRBD2. The length of the CDR3 is 20 residues. Germline-derived CDR1 and CDR2 are MNHEY and SMNVEV (reference sequence). The J segment lost 7 bases and the V segment lost 2 bases, leaving 25 bases of the junction unmatched. The CDR3 coding sequence is TGTGCCAGCAGTTTACGCCTCTTCCGTACGACGGGAGGGCCGGGTGGGGAGCAGTACTTC. Amino acids: CASSLRLFRTTGGPGGEQYF.

The chain recombines TRBV7-2 with TRBJ2-7; TRBD2 matches 13 bases. V lost 3 bases, J lost 6 bases, and 5 bases stayed unmatched. CDR1 and CDR2 (germline): SGHTA, FQGNSA. CDR3 length: 15 residues. The CDR3 loop is CASSFGTSGKGEQYF. CDR3 sequence (DNA): TGTGCCAGCAGCTTCGGGACTAGCGGGAAAGGCGAGCAGTACTTC. The whole variable domain, remainder taken from reference TRBV7-2 and TRBJ2-7, is GAGVSQSPSNKVTEKGKDVELRCDPISGHTALYWYRQSLGQGLEFLIYFQGNSAPDKSGLPSDRFSAERTGGSVSTLTIQRTQQEDSAVYLCASSFGTSGKGEQYFGPGTRLTVT.

This clone was detected only a few times. V gene TRBV28 combines with J gene TRBJ2-7; TRBD2 agrees at 7 bases. Germline CDR1 and CDR2: MDHEN and SYDVKM. The CDR3 is 14 residues long. V was pared by 7 bases and J by 5 bases, with 11 bases of the junction left unmatched. The CDR3 DNA reads TGTGCCAGCATTCCTAGCGGAGTCAGCCACGAGCAGTACTTC. Its protein is CASIPSGVSHEQYF.

The gene calls are TRBV5-1 and TRBJ1-4, with TRBD1 matching over 9 bases. The CDR3 is 15 residues long. V gave up 4 bases and J gave up 6 bases; unmatched junction bases: 7. Germline assignment: CDR1 SGHRS and CDR2 YFSETQ. The CDR3 spells CASSPSWTGDEKLFF. CDR3 DNA: TGCGCCAGCAGCCCTTCCTGGACAGGGGATGAAAAACTGTTTTTT.

The chain employs TRBV5-1 and TRBJ1-4, with TRBD1 identical over 8 bases. The CDR3 loop spans 15 amino acids. The J segment lost 5 bases and the V segment lost 4 bases, leaving 7 bases of the junction unmatched. CDR1 is SGHRS, CDR2 YFSETQ, per germline. The CDR3 DNA reads TGCGCCAGCAGCGCGACAGGGGCTCCAAATGAAAAACTGTTTTTT. As protein: CASSATGAPNEKLFF.

The chain combines TRBV4-1 with TRBJ1-2; 9 bases match TRBD1. CDR3 length: 15 residues. J lost 4 bases, V lost 0 bases, and 3 bases had no gene match. The germline CDR1 and CDR2 sequences are MGHRA and YSYEKL. CDR3 protein: CASSQEGTGIYGYTF. In DNA form, the CDR3 reads TGCGCCAGCAGCCAAGAAGGGACAGGGATCTATGGCTACACCTTC.

CDR3 DNA sequence: TGTGCCAGCAGGAAGACAATGAACACTGAAGCTTTCTTT. It codes for CASRKTMNTEAFF. The genes are TRBV6-5 and TRBJ1-1; D is undetermined. This CDR3 has 13 residues. CDR1 is MNHEY, CDR2 SVGAGI, per germline. The V and J ends lost 6 bases and 0 bases respectively, with 8 bases between them.

V gene TRBV11-2 combines with J gene TRBJ2-5, with 7 bases lining up with TRBD2. Germline CDR1 and CDR2: SGHAT and FQNNGV. This CDR3 region has 15 residues. J was trimmed by 5 bases and V by 4 bases; bases with no gene match: 10. In nucleotides, the CDR3 is TGTGCCAGCAGCTCTGTCCCTAACGGGAGGGAGACCCAGTACTTC. It codes for CASSSVPNGRETQYF.

The chain links TRBV6-5 to TRBJ2-5; D gene unclear. This CDR3 spans 16 amino acids. The V gene's germline CDR1 is MNHEY and CDR2 SVGAGI. Trimming cost V 0 bases and J 2 bases, with 13 bases left between them. The CDR3 bases are TGTGCCAGCAGTTACTCGTTTACAGCTAAACAAGAGACCCAGTACTTC. Its protein is CASSYSFTAKQETQYF.

The chain couples TRBV11-3 to TRBJ2-2; 9 nucleotides line up with TRBD1. V was clipped by 5 bases and J by 3 bases; unmatched bases: 4. The germline V gene encodes CDR1 SGHNT and CDR2 YENEEA. CDR3 length: 15 amino acids. CDR3 nucleotide sequence: TGTGCCAGCAGCCCCCGGGACAGGGACACCGGGGAGCTGTTTTTT. Translated, it gives CASSPRDRDTGELFF.

J is TRBJ1-2 and V is TRBV4-2; TRBD1 matches 7 bases. This CDR3 is built from 17 residues. V lost 0 bases and J lost 2; bases outside the gene matches: 9. The germline V gene has CDR1 LGHNA and CDR2 YNFKEQ. CDR3 DNA: TGTGCCAGCAGCCAAGAACGCCAGGGGGGTGTCAACTATGGCTACACCTTC. This gives the protein CASSQERQGGVNYGYTF.

The chain combines TRBV7-2 with TRBJ2-1, with TRBD2 as a possible D gene (6 bases). The germline CDR1 and CDR2 sequences are SGHTA and FQGNSA. The ends were cut back, 1 base at V and 3 bases at J, with 13 bases in the middle. The CDR3 is made up of 16 amino acids. CDR3 DNA sequence: TGTGCCAGCAGCTTAGGCGGGACTGGGGTCTACAATGAGCAGTTCTTC. Its protein is CASSLGGTGVYNEQFF.

V usage is TRBV10-3 and J usage is TRBJ2-7; D might be TRBD1 (6 bases). The germline gives CDR1 ENHRY, CDR2 SYGVKD. The CDR3 spans 14 residues. The V end lost 3 bases, the J end lost 5 bases, and 14 bases lay between the germline ends. The CDR3 spells CAISDSGQIDEQYF. Here the CDR3 DNA reads TGTGCCATCAGTGACTCTGGACAGATCGACGAGCAGTACTTC.

The rearrangement joins TRBV7-2 to TRBJ2-7, with 8 bases aligning to TRBD2. Per the germline V gene, CDR1 is SGHTA and CDR2 is FQGNSA. Trimming took 5 bases from V and 4 from J; bases not matched to a gene: 4. The CDR3 sequence is 13 residues long. In DNA form, the CDR3 reads TGTGCCAGCAGCCCGGGGGGGTATTACGAGCAGTACTTC. This codes for CASSPGGYYEQYF.

The chain combines TRBV6-6 with TRBJ2-5, with TRBD2 matching 8 bases. This CDR3 has 14 residues. J gave up 5 bases and V 5 bases, and 7 bases lay outside the gene matches. Per the germline V gene, CDR1 is MNHNY and CDR2 is SVGAGI (reference sequence). CDR3 DNA: TGTGCCAGCAGTCAAGGACTAGCCGGGGAGACCCAGTACTTC. It encodes CASSQGLAGETQYF.

This clone was counted only a few times. This chain uses TRBV4-1 with TRBJ2-7, with unresolved D. Germline-derived CDR1 and CDR2 are MGHRA and YSYEKL. CDR3 length: 13 amino acids. The germline V and J ends were trimmed by 3 bases and 1 base, with 7 bases remaining between them. CDR3 sequence: CASSQARSYEQYF. The CDR3 nucleotides read TGCGCCAGCAGCCAGGCCCGATCCTACGAGCAGTACTTC.

The genes are TRBV10-3 and TRBJ2-7; tentatively, D is TRBD1 (5 bases). Germline V lookup: CDR1 ENHRY, CDR2 SYGVKD. This CDR3 is built from 16 residues. V gave up 1 base and J gave up 1 base, with 14 bases separating them. The CDR3 DNA sequence: TGTGCCATCAGTGAGTATGCGGAGACAGCATCCTACGAGCAGTACTTC. Its protein product is CAISEYAETASYEQYF.

The chain links TRBV28 to TRBJ2-6; a weak D match, TRBD1 (5 bases). The CDR3 is made up of 17 amino acids. Germline V gene sequence: CDR1 MDHEN, CDR2 SYDVKM. V lost 1 base, J lost 3 bases, and 13 bases lay in between. CDR3 coding DNA: TGTGCCAGCAGTTTATTATCTCAGGGTTTTGGGGCCAACGTCCTGACTTTC. Amino acid sequence: CASSLLSQGFGANVLTF. The complete variable domain, with remaining parts taken from reference TRBV28 and TRBJ2-6, reads DVKVTQSSRYLVKRTGEKVFLECVQDMDHENMFWYRQDPGLGLRLIYFSYDVKMKEKGDIPEGYSVSREKKERFSLILESASTNQTSMYLCASSLLSQGFGANVLTFGAGSRLTVL.

The genes are TRBV11-2 and TRBJ2-7, with 12 bases lining up with TRBD2. The CDR3 is made up of 16 amino acids. Trimming took 3 bases from V and 6 from J; bases not matched to a gene: 9. CDR1 is SGHAT and CDR2 is FQNNGV in the germline V gene. The CDR3 reads CASSLGTSGRPLEQYF. Here the CDR3 DNA reads TGTGCCAGCAGCTTGGGTACTAGCGGGAGGCCCCTCGAGCAGTACTTC.

The rearrangement links TRBV6-5 to TRBJ1-4; D perhaps matches TRBD1 (6 bases). The V gene lost 0 bases and the J gene lost 6 bases, with 11 bases spanning the gap. There are 15 residues in the CDR3. Per the germline V gene, CDR1 is MNHEY and CDR2 is SVGAGI. The CDR3 here is CASSYSFRTDEKLFF. The CDR3 DNA follows: TGTGCCAGCAGTTACTCCTTCCGGACAGATGAAAAACTGTTTTTT.

This clone was seen only a few times. The rearrangement joins TRBV5-5 to TRBJ2-2, with 8 nucleotides matching TRBD2. There are 16 residues in the CDR3. V shed 4 bases, J shed 1 base, and the junction held 6 bases outside the gene matches. Germline-derived CDR1 and CDR2 are SGHKS and YYEKEE (reference sequence). CDR3 coding DNA: TGTGCCAGCAGCGATCTTAGCGGGGTGAACACCGGGGAGCTGTTTTTT. This codes for CASSDLSGVNTGELFF. The whole variable domain, remainder taken from reference TRBV5-5 and TRBJ2-2, is DAGVTQSPTHLIKTRGQQVTLRCSPISGHKSVSWYQQVLGQGPQFIFQYYEKEERGRGNFPDRFSARQFPNYSSELNVNALLLGDSALYLCASSDLSGVNTGELFFGEGSRLTVL.

The V gene is TRBV2, the J gene TRBJ1-5; 7 bases are shared with TRBD1. The germline gives CDR1 SNHLY, CDR2 FYNNEI. V was pared by 7 bases and J by 1 base, with 7 bases of the junction left unmatched. The CDR3 runs 15 residues. The CDR3 DNA follows: TGTGCCAGCACCAGCAGGGGGGCCAGCAATCAGCCCCAGCATTTT. This encodes CASTSRGASNQPQHF.